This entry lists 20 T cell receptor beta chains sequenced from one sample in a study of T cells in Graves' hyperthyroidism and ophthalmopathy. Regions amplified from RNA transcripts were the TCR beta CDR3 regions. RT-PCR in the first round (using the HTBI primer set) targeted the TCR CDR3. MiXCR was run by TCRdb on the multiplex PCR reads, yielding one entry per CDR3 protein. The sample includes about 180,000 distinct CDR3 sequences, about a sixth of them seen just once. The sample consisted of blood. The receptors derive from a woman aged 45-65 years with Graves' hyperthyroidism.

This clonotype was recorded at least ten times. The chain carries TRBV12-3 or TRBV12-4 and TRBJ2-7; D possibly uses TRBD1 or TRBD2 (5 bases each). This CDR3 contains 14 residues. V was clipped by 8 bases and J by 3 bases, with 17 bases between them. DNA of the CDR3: TGTGCCAGCCGTCTTTCGGCAGGGAGCTACGAGCAGTACTTC. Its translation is CASRLSAGSYEQYF.

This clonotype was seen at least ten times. This CDR3 is CASTDIGSPLHF. The CDR3 coding sequence is TGTGCCAGTACCGACATCGGGTCACCCCTCCACTTT. The chain couples TRBV19 to TRBJ1-6; D is uncertain. The CDR3 spans 12 residues. V lost 7 bases, J lost 10 bases, and 11 bases lay in between. CDR1 is LNHDA, CDR2 SQIVND, per germline (reference sequence).

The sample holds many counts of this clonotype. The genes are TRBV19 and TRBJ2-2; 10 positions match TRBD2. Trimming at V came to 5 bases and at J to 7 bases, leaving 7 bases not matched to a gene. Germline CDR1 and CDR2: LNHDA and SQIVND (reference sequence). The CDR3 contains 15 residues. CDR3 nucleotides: TGTGCCAGTAGTTTCCTAGCGGGAGCAGTCGGGGAGCTGTTTTTT. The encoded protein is CASSFLAGAVGELFF.

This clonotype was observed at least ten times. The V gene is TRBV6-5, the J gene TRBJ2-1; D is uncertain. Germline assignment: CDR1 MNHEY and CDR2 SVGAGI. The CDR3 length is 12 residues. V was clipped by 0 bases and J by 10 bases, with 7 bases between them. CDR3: CASSYSRSEQFF. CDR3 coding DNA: TGTGCCAGCAGTTACTCGAGAAGCGAGCAGTTCTTC.

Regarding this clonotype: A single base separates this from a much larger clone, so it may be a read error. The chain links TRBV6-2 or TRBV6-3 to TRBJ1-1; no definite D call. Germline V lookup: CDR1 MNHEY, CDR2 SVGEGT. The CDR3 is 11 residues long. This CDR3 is CASIQNTKAFF. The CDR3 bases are TGTGCCAGCATCCAGAACACTAAAGCTTTCTTT.

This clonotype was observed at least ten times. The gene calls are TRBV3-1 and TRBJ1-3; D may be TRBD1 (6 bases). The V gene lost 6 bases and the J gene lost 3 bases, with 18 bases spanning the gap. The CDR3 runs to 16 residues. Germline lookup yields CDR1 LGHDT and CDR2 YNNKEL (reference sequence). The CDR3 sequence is CASSRHRDGGGNTIYF. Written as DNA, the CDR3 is TGTGCCAGCAGTAGGCACAGGGACGGTGGTGGAAACACCATATATTTT.

The CDR3 here is CASSVAVGESYGYTF. The CDR3 coding sequence is TGTGCCAGCAGCGTAGCCGTGGGGGAATCTTATGGCTACACCTTC. V gene TRBV9 combines with J gene TRBJ1-2, with a weak D call TRBD1 (5 bases). V was clipped by 0 bases and J by 5 bases, with 14 bases between them. Germline CDR1 is SGDLS and CDR2 is YYNGEE. The CDR3 totals 15 residues.

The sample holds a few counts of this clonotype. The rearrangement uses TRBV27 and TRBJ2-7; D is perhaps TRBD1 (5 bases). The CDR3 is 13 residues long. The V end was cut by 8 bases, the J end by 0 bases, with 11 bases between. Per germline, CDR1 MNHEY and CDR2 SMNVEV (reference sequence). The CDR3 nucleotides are TGTGCCAGCGCAAGACAGAGCTCCTACGAGCAGTACTTC. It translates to CASARQSSYEQYF.

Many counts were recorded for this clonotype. Here the CDR3 DNA reads TGTGCCAGCAGCCGCCGGAGGGGGAACTTGAATGAGCAGTTCTTC. The encoded protein is CASSRRRGNLNEQFF. The V and J genes are TRBV28 and TRBJ2-1; D could derive from TRBD1 or TRBD2 (6 bases each). The CDR3 contains 15 residues. Germline V gives CDR1 MDHEN, CDR2 SYDVKM. The V end was cut by 6 bases, the J end by 7 bases, with 19 bases between.

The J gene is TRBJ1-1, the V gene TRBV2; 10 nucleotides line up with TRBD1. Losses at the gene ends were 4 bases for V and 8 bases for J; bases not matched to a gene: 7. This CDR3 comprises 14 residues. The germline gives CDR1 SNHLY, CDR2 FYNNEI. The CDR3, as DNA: TGTGCCAGCAGTGGCCTCTCGGGACAGGGGGAAGCTTTCTTT. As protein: CASSGLSGQGEAFF. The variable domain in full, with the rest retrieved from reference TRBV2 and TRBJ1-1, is EPEVTQTPSHQVTQMGQEVILRCVPISNHLYFYWYRQILGQKVEFLVSFYNNEISEKSEIFDDQFSVERPDGSNFTLKIRSTKLEDSAMYFCASSGLSGQGEAFFGQGTRLTVV.

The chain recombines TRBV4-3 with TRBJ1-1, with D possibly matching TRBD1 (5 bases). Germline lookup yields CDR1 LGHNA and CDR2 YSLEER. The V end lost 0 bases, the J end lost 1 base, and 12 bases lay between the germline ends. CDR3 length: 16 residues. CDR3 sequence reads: CASSQEKGTKNTEAFF. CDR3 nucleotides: TGCGCCAGCAGCCAAGAGAAGGGGACGAAGAACACTGAAGCTTTCTTT.

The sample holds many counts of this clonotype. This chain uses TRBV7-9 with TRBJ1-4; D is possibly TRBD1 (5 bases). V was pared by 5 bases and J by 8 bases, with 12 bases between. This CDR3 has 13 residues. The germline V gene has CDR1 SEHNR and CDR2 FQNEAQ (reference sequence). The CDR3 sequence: CASSQWDPEKLFF. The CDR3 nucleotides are TGTGCCAGCAGCCAATGGGACCCCGAAAAACTGTTTTTT.

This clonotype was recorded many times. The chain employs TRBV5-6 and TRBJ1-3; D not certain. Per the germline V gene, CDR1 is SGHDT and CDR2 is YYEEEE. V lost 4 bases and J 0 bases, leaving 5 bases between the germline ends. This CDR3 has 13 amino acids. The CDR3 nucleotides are TGTGCCAGCAGCCCATCCTCTGGAAACACCATATATTTT. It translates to CASSPSSGNTIYF.

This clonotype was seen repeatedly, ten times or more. The CDR3: CASTSGRNYGYTF. The CDR3 nucleotides read TGTGCCAGTACCTCGGGACGGAACTATGGCTACACCTTC. The chain recombines TRBV19 with TRBJ1-2; TRBD1 might be the D (5 bases). The V and J ends lost 7 bases and 2 bases respectively, with 11 bases between them. The CDR3 contains 13 residues. Germline V CDR1 and CDR2: LNHDA, SQIVND (reference sequence).

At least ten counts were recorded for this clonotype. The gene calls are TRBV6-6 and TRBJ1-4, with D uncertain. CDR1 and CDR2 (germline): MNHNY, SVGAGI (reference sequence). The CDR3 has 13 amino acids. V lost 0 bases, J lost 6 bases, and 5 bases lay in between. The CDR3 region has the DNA TGTGCCAGCAGTTACTCGGAGGATGAAAAACTGTTTTTT. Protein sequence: CASSYSEDEKLFF.

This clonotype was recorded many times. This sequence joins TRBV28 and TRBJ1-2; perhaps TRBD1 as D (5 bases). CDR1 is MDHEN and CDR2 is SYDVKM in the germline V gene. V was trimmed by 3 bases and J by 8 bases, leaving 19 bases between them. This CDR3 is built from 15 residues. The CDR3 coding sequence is TGTGCCAGCAGTTTCTCCCAGGGACTGGTGGGAGGCTACACCTTC. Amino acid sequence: CASSFSQGLVGGYTF.

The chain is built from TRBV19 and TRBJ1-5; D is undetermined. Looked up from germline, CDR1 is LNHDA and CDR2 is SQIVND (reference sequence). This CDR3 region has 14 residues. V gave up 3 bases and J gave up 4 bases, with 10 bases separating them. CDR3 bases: TGTGCCAGTAGTATGACCAGCGGGAATCAGCCCCAGCATTTT. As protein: CASSMTSGNQPQHF.

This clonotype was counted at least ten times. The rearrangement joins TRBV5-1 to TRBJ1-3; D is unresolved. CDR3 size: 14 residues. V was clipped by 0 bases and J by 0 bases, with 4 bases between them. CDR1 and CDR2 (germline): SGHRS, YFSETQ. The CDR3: CASSLDGSGNTIYF. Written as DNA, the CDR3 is TGCGCCAGCAGCTTGGATGGCTCTGGAAACACCATATATTTT. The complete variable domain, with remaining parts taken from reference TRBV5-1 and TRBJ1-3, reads KAGVTQTPRYLIKTRGQQVTLSCSPISGHRSVSWYQQTPGQGLQFLFEYFSETQRNKGNFPGRFSGRQFSNSRSEMNVSTLELGDSALYLCASSLDGSGNTIYFGEGSWLTVV.

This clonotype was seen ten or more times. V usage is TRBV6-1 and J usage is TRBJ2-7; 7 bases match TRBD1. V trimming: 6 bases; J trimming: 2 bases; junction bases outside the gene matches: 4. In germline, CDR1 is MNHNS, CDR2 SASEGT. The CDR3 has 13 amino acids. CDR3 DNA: TGTGCCAGCAGCCGTAGGGGGCCCTACGAGCAGTACTTC. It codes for CASSRRGPYEQYF.

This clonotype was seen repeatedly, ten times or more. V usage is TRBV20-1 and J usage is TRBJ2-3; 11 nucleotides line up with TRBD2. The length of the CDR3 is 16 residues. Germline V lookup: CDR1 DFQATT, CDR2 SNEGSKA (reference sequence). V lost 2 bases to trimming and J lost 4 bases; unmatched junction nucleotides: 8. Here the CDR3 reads CSARPTSGGGSDTQYF. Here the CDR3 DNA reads TGCAGTGCTAGACCTACTAGCGGGGGAGGCTCAGATACGCAGTATTTT.